Shown below are 28 T cell receptor beta chains from a single sample sequenced in a study of cytomegalovirus exposure and HLA in healthy donors. 60 Vbeta and 13 Jbeta primers were used in PCR. Repertoires were generated with immunoSEQ multiplex PCR, while TCRdb's copy carries only in-frame clones and drops some. Altogether roughly 160,000 clones are present, 80% being singletons, with the ten largest covering about 9.9%. The specimen was PBMCs. The receptors derive from a man younger than 30 in good health and CMV-seropositive.

This chain uses TRBV5-4 with TRBJ2-1; D possibly corresponds to TRBD1 (5 bases). The CDR3 sequence is 14 residues long. Germline V lookup: CDR1 SGHNT, CDR2 YYREEE (reference sequence). Trimming cost V 4 bases and J 1 base, with 9 bases left between them. This chain's CDR3 is CASSQGASYNEQFF. CDR3 DNA sequence: TGTGCCAGCAGCCAGGGCGCGTCCTACAATGAGCAGTTCTTC.

This rearrangement joins TRBV29-1 to TRBJ2-7, with 14 bases lining up with TRBD2. Germline lookup yields CDR1 SQVTM and CDR2 ANQGSEA. V was clipped by 0 bases and J by 6 bases; unmatched bases: 4. The CDR3 has 15 amino acids. The DNA of the CDR3 is TGCAGCGTTGAAGATGGGACTAGCGGGAGACGCGAGCAGTACTTC. Protein product: CSVEDGTSGRREQYF.

The chain links TRBV5-1 to TRBJ1-1; D is uncertain. Trimming pared 5 bases from V and 1 base from J, leaving 6 bases between. Germline V gene sequence: CDR1 SGHRS, CDR2 YFSETQ. The CDR3 contains 12 residues. The CDR3 sequence is CASSTQNTEAFF. The CDR3, as DNA: TGCGCCAGCAGTACTCAGAACACTGAAGCTTTCTTT.

The V gene is TRBV7-8, the J gene TRBJ2-1; 9 bases agree with TRBD2. The length of the CDR3 is 14 residues. V lost 2 bases to trimming and J lost 8 bases; unmatched junction nucleotides: 4. Germline V gene sequence: CDR1 SGHVS, CDR2 FQNEAQ. CDR3 sequence: CASSLRLAGYEQFF. DNA for the CDR3: TGTGCCAGCAGCTTACGGCTAGCGGGATATGAGCAGTTCTTC.

The chain employs TRBV30 and TRBJ1-2; weak D call: TRBD1 (5 bases). Germline values: CDR1 GTSNPN, CDR2 SVGIG (reference sequence). V lost 2 bases and J lost 2, with 15 bases in between. The CDR3 totals 15 residues. The CDR3 sequence: CAWSTTDNLNYGYTF. CDR3 DNA: TGTGCCTGGAGTACCACGGACAATCTCAACTATGGCTACACCTTC. Combining the CDR3 with reference TRBV30 and TRBJ1-2 gives the whole variable domain SQTIHQWPATLVQPVGSPLSLECTVEGTSNPNLYWYRQAAGRGLQLLFYSVGIGQISSEVPQNLSASRPQDRQFILSSKKLLLSDSGFYLCAWSTTDNLNYGYTFGSGTRLTVV.

The table lists this clone with a count of one. This chain links TRBV2 with TRBJ1-1; a weak D match, TRBD1 (6 bases). V dropped 6 bases and J dropped 4 bases, with 15 bases sitting between them. The CDR3 covers 14 residues. Per the germline V gene, CDR1 is SNHLY and CDR2 is FYNNEI. CDR3: CASSVKGGTTEAFF. CDR3 nucleotide sequence: TGTGCCAGCAGCGTCAAGGGGGGGACCACTGAAGCTTTCTTT.

CDR3 sequence (DNA): TGTGCCAGCAGCTTATGGTGGGACAGCCGAGGAAACGAGCAGTACTTC. It is translated as CASSLWWDSRGNEQYF. The gene calls are TRBV7-9 and TRBJ2-7, with 7 bases that match TRBD1. CDR3 size: 16 residues. In germline, CDR1 is SEHNR, CDR2 FQNEAQ (reference sequence). V shed 2 bases and J 5 bases; nucleotides not matched to a gene: 12.

The rearrangement joins TRBV7-9 to TRBJ2-2; perhaps TRBD2 as D (5 bases). The V gene's germline CDR1 is SEHNR and CDR2 FQNEAQ (reference sequence). The CDR3 has 14 amino acids. The CDR3 reads CAIHSVSSAGELFF. The DNA of the CDR3 is TGTGCTATTCACTCAGTGAGTAGCGCCGGGGAGCTGTTTTTT.

The V gene is TRBV21-1, the J gene TRBJ2-1; the DNA was not compared with TRBD1, the D call given in the table. TRBV21-1 is an annotated pseudogene. This CDR3 region has 13 residues. CDR3 amino acids: CATGTGYANEQFF. As DNA, the CDR3 is TGTGCCACGGGGACAGGGTACGCCAATGAGCAGTTCTTC.

V and J are TRBV27 and TRBJ2-7; 7 nucleotides align to TRBD1. CDR1 MNHEY and CDR2 SMNVEV come from the germline V gene (reference sequence). CDR3 length equals 14 residues. Losses at the gene ends were 4 bases for V and 1 base for J; bases not matched to a gene: 4. The CDR3 nucleotides are TGTGCCAGCAGTTCCCGCAGGGGGTCCTACGAGCAGTACTTC. Protein product: CASSSRRGSYEQYF.

The chain has TRBV30 and TRBJ2-2; 10 bases are shared with TRBD2. CDR1 and CDR2 (germline): GTSNPN, SVGIG (reference sequence). The CDR3 runs to 14 residues. Trimming at V came to 4 bases and at J to 7 bases, leaving 6 bases not matched to a gene. CDR3 residues: CAWTGLANSGELFF. The CDR3 nucleotides are TGTGCCTGGACGGGACTAGCGAATAGCGGGGAGCTGTTTTTT. The whole variable domain, remainder taken from reference TRBV30 and TRBJ2-2, is SQTIHQWPATLVQPVGSPLSLECTVEGTSNPNLYWYRQAAGRGLQLLFYSVGIGQISSEVPQNLSASRPQDRQFILSSKKLLLSDSGFYLCAWTGLANSGELFFGEGSRLTVL.

This chain joins TRBV7-9 and TRBJ1-1; 8 bases agree with TRBD1. Looked up from germline, CDR1 is SEHNR and CDR2 is FQNEAQ (reference sequence). V was clipped by 5 bases and J by 0 bases; unmatched bases: 2. This CDR3 is built from 14 residues. The CDR3 reads CASSPDRVNTEAFF. DNA for the CDR3: TGTGCCAGCAGCCCGGACAGGGTGAACACTGAAGCTTTCTTT.

In its sample, this clone was seen once. The chain employs TRBV6-5 and TRBJ1-1; D is perhaps TRBD1 (5 bases). The germline gives CDR1 MNHEY, CDR2 SVGAGI. Trimming stripped 2 bases from V and 1 base from J, with 11 bases between. This CDR3 has 15 residues. The CDR3 protein is CASSYPAGGNTEAFF. The CDR3 DNA sequence: TGTGCCAGCAGTTACCCGGCGGGGGGGAACACTGAAGCTTTCTTT.

V gene TRBV6-5 combines with J gene TRBJ1-1, with 11 nucleotides matching TRBD1. The CDR3 spans 14 residues. The V gene end was trimmed by 4 bases and the J gene end by 4 bases; junction bases not matched to a gene: 2. Germline V gene data show CDR1 as MNHEY and CDR2 as SVGAGI. CDR3 in DNA: TGTGCCAGCAGTTTGGGACAGGGGGGCACTGAAGCTTTCTTT. It specifies CASSLGQGGTEAFF.

V usage is TRBV27 and J usage is TRBJ1-5, with TRBD1 matching 9 bases. Trimming took 6 bases from V and 8 from J; bases not matched to a gene: 8. The length of the CDR3 is 14 residues. Germline V gene sequence: CDR1 MNHEY, CDR2 SMNVEV (reference sequence). CDR3 sequence: CASSQGTGGKPQHF. In DNA form, the CDR3 reads TGTGCCAGCAGCCAAGGAACAGGGGGCAAGCCCCAGCATTTT.

Written as DNA, the CDR3 is TGTGCCATCAGTGAGGGAGGACAGGGAAAAGAGACCCAGTACTTC. Protein: CAISEGGQGKETQYF. This chain uses TRBV10-3 with TRBJ2-5, with TRBD1 matching 8 bases. The CDR3 runs 15 residues. The V and J ends lost 2 bases and 3 bases, in that order; junction bases with no gene match: 5. The germline CDR1 and CDR2 sequences are ENHRY and SYGVKD.

J is TRBJ1-1 and V is TRBV25-1; D gene uncertain. With 6 bases removed from V and 3 bases from J, the gap between germline ends came to 11 bases. The germline V gene has CDR1 MGHDK and CDR2 SYGVNS. CDR3 size: 13 residues. CDR3 nucleotide sequence: TGTGCCAGCAGCCCTAGCTGGGACACTGAAGCTTTCTTT. Its translation: CASSPSWDTEAFF.

The genes are TRBV6-6 and TRBJ2-5, with D possibly TRBD1 on 5 matching bases. V lost 5 bases, J lost 5 bases, and 12 bases lay in between. CDR3 length equals 13 residues. The germline V gene has CDR1 MNHNY and CDR2 SVGAGI (reference sequence). The CDR3 nucleotides are TGTGCCAGCAGTCCATGGGGCCAGGAGACCCAGTACTTC. Translating gives CASSPWGQETQYF.

V is TRBV7-2 and J is TRBJ2-7; possible D gene TRBD2, 5 bases. The CDR3 runs 13 residues. Germline-derived CDR1 and CDR2 are SGHTA and FQGNSA. V dropped 1 base and J dropped 6 bases, with 10 bases sitting between them. In DNA form, the CDR3 reads TGTGCCAGCAGCTTAGGTAGCGCCGGCGAGCAGTACTTC. Its translation is CASSLGSAGEQYF.

The chain is built from TRBV5-1 and TRBJ2-3, with 15 bases identical to TRBD2. This CDR3 is built from 17 residues. V was clipped by 2 bases and J by 1 base; unmatched bases: 2. CDR1 and CDR2 (germline): SGHRS, YFSETQ. The chain's CDR3 is CASSLRTSGGGTDTQYF. DNA for the CDR3: TGCGCCAGCAGCTTAAGGACTAGCGGGGGGGGCACAGATACGCAGTATTTT.

V and J are TRBV6-6 and TRBJ2-3, with D possibly being TRBD2 (6 bases). Germline lookup yields CDR1 MNHNY and CDR2 SVGAGI (reference sequence). The CDR3 is 14 amino acids. Trimming took 8 bases from V and 1 from J, leaving 13 bases between them. In DNA form, the CDR3 reads TGTGCCAGCCAGCAAACGGGGGGCACAGATACGCAGTATTTT. This encodes CASQQTGGTDTQYF.

In this sample, this clone turned up once. The J gene is TRBJ2-1, the V gene TRBV11-2, with TRBD2 identical over 7 bases. Germline V lookup: CDR1 SGHAT, CDR2 FQNNGV. CDR3 length: 14 amino acids. J gave up 5 bases and V 5 bases, and 6 bases lay outside the gene matches. The CDR3 nucleotides read TGTGCCAGCAGCCTGACTAGCAGACACAATGAGCAGTTCTTC. This sequence encodes CASSLTSRHNEQFF.

The V and J genes are TRBV5-4 and TRBJ2-7; perhaps TRBD2 as D (6 bases). The CDR3 has 19 residues. In germline, CDR1 is SGHNT, CDR2 YYREEE (reference sequence). Trimming shortened V by 1 base and J by 1 base, and 24 bases separated the two germline ends. The CDR3 bases are TGTGCCAGCAGCTTGATGGGGGTGGGCGGGGCTCATAGTTCCTACGAGCAGTACTTC. Residues: CASSLMGVGGAHSSYEQYF.

The rearrangement links TRBV10-2 to TRBJ2-5, with D maybe TRBD2 (6 bases). Looked up from germline, CDR1 is WSHSY and CDR2 is SAAADI. Trimming took 7 bases from V and 3 from J, leaving 21 bases between them. The CDR3 totals 16 residues. CDR3: CASTPETGVGKETQYF. The CDR3 DNA is TGCGCCAGCACCCCCGAAACGGGGGTGGGAAAAGAGACCCAGTACTTC.

The chain recombines TRBV27 with TRBJ2-7; tentative D call: TRBD1 (5 bases). Germline CDR1 MNHEY, CDR2 SMNVEV (reference sequence). V lost 7 bases, J lost 2 bases, and 18 bases lay in between. CDR3 size: 15 residues. CDR3 amino acids: CASTKNLDRPYEQYF. The CDR3, as DNA: TGTGCCAGCACGAAGAACCTAGACAGACCCTACGAGCAGTACTTC.

This CDR3 is CASSLTVADRQLFF. The CDR3 DNA reads TGTGCCAGCTCACTTACGGTGGCCGACAGGCAACTGTTTTTT. The chain joins TRBV18 to TRBJ1-4, with D tentatively TRBD1 (6 bases). V was trimmed by 4 bases and J by 12 bases, leaving 18 bases between them. The CDR3 spans 14 residues. Germline-derived CDR1 and CDR2 are KGHSH and LQKENI.

The chain couples TRBV2 to TRBJ1-1, with D perhaps TRBD1 (5 bases). The V end lost 3 bases, the J end lost 0 bases, and 8 bases lay between the germline ends. The CDR3 sequence is 14 residues long. CDR1 and CDR2 from the germline V gene are SNHLY and FYNNEI. CDR3 in DNA: TGTGCCAGCAGTGACAAGACAGTGAACACTGAAGCTTTCTTT. It translates to CASSDKTVNTEAFF.

This clone was observed a few times. The chain is built from TRBV5-4 and TRBJ2-1; 13 nucleotides line up with TRBD2. In germline, CDR1 is SGHNT, CDR2 YYREEE (reference sequence). V dropped 4 bases and J dropped 9; count of bases not matched to a gene: 10. This CDR3 is 16 amino acids long. The chain's CDR3 is CASSGTGTSGDSEQFF. CDR3 coding DNA: TGTGCCAGCAGCGGCACCGGGACTAGCGGGGATAGTGAGCAGTTCTTC.